One and the same sample provided the 8 T cell receptor beta chains below, sequenced in a study of STAT5B mutations in CD4+ large granular lymphocyte leukemia. Profiled with immunoSEQ multiplex PCR; TCRdb holds only in-frame clones, not every one. The sample lists nearly 30,000 clones, approximately 79% occurring once. Sequences were obtained from CD4+ T cells from blood buffy coats. These receptors were taken from a human donor in good health.

The chain couples TRBV6-5 to TRBJ2-7, with 9 nucleotides matching TRBD1. The junction had 6 bases not matched to a gene; V was cut back by 6 bases and J by 0 bases. The CDR3 consists of 15 residues. Germline CDR1 and CDR2: MNHEY and SVGAGI. The CDR3: CASRSGTGSSYEQYF. CDR3 in DNA: TGTGCCAGCAGATCCGGGACAGGGAGCTCCTACGAGCAGTACTTC.

The genes are TRBV5-6 and TRBJ1-3, with D hard to call. CDR3 length equals 14 residues. The V end lost 2 bases, the J end lost 1 base, and 7 bases lay between the germline ends. In germline, CDR1 is SGHDT, CDR2 YYEEEE. The CDR3 reads CASSFWESGNTIYF. The CDR3 nucleotides read TGTGCCAGCAGCTTTTGGGAGTCTGGAAACACCATATATTTT. Based on the CDR3 plus reference TRBV5-6 and TRBJ1-3, the full variable domain is DAGVTQSPTHLIKTRGQQVTLRCSPKSGHDTVSWYQQALGQGPQFIFQYYEEEERQRGNFPDRFSGHQFPNYSSELNVNALLLGDSALYLCASSFWESGNTIYFGEGSWLTVV.

This clone was counted a few times. V is TRBV9 and J is TRBJ1-6; 11 bases line up with TRBD1. The CDR3 extends over 13 amino acids. Germline CDR1 SGDLS, CDR2 YYNGEE. Trimming cost V 5 bases and J 8 bases; bases outside gene matches: 0. The CDR3 spells CASRGQGDSPLHF. The DNA of the CDR3 is TGTGCCAGCAGGGGACAGGGGGATTCACCCCTCCACTTT.

The chain uses TRBV10-1 and TRBJ2-4, with D possibly TRBD1 on 5 matching bases. This CDR3 has 13 amino acids. The germline V gene has CDR1 WNHNN and CDR2 SYGVQD (reference sequence). Trimming took off 3 bases at V and 7 bases at J, with 10 bases between the two ends. As DNA, the CDR3 is TGCGCCAGCAGTGATACAGGTGGTAACATTCAGTACTTC. Translated, it gives CASSDTGGNIQYF.

The J gene is TRBJ2-5, the V gene TRBV7-9; D perhaps matches TRBD1 (5 bases). Germline loops: CDR1 SEHNR, CDR2 FQNEAQ (reference sequence). The CDR3 loop spans 15 amino acids. Trimming cost V 3 bases and J 7 bases, with 18 bases left between them. The CDR3 protein is CASSFGDTQRGTQYF. The CDR3 region has the DNA TGTGCCAGCAGCTTCGGAGACACCCAAAGGGGGACCCAGTACTTC.

V usage is TRBV9 and J usage is TRBJ2-1; possibly TRBD2 for D (6 bases). This CDR3 is 16 amino acids long. From germline, CDR1 is SGDLS and CDR2 YYNGEE. V lost 0 bases and J 0 bases, leaving 10 bases between the germline ends. The CDR3 here is CASSVGRGVSYNEQFF. CDR3 sequence (DNA): TGTGCCAGCAGCGTAGGGCGGGGTGTCTCCTACAATGAGCAGTTCTTC.

This sequence joins TRBV2 and TRBJ1-4; D gene unclear. The ends were cut back, 1 base at V and 8 bases at J, with 14 bases in the middle. The CDR3 sequence is 15 residues long. The germline gives CDR1 SNHLY, CDR2 FYNNEI. The CDR3 nucleotides are TGTGCCAGCAGTGAAGAGAAGGGTATTGGGGAAAAACTGTTTTTT. Translating it yields CASSEEKGIGEKLFF.

The gene calls are TRBV2 and TRBJ1-5, with TRBD1 identical over 7 bases. The CDR3 covers 14 residues. V dropped 7 bases and J dropped 6; count of bases not matched to a gene: 9. Germline loops: CDR1 SNHLY, CDR2 FYNNEI. The CDR3 DNA reads TGTGCCAGCATCGAAGACAGGGTGAGTCAGCCCCAGCATTTT. This gives the protein CASIEDRVSQPQHF.